These 26 T cell receptor beta chains originate from one sample sequenced in a study of blood T cells in healthy people across ages. Then a second PCR, running about 6 to 11 cycles, was carried out with a sample-barcoded 5' primer and a J-beta primer mix. TCRdb re-analysed the 5' RACE reads in MiXCR, keeping a single row per CDR3 protein. The sample lists hundreds of thousands of distinct CDR3 sequences, roughly 30% seen once, with approximately 14% in the top ten. The sequenced material came from blood. All receptors come from a woman older than 75 in good health.

The V gene is TRBV20-1, the J gene TRBJ1-5, with D perhaps TRBD1 (5 bases). V lost 3 bases, J lost 3 bases, and 9 bases lay in between. Germline-derived CDR1 and CDR2 are DFQATT and SNEGSKA (reference sequence). This CDR3 is built from 13 residues. The CDR3 spells CSARGQHNQPQHF. The CDR3 nucleotides are TGCAGTGCTAGGGGGCAGCACAATCAGCCCCAGCATTTT.

The CDR3 nucleotides read TGTGCCAGCAGCTTACTTGGCGGGGTCGGGGAGCTGTTTTTT. Its translation is CASSLLGGVGELFF. This chain joins TRBV7-2 and TRBJ2-2, with a possible D match to TRBD2 (6 bases). From germline, CDR1 is SGHTA and CDR2 FQGNSA. This CDR3 has 14 residues. V was pared by 2 bases and J by 7 bases, with 11 bases between.

This clonotype was seen only a few times. As DNA, the CDR3 is TGTGCCAGCACCCCGAGGGGGGTCTCCTACAATGAGCAGTTCTTC. It yields the protein CASTPRGVSYNEQFF. V and J are TRBV2 and TRBJ2-1, with D perhaps given as TRBD1 or TRBD2 (6 bases each). V lost 7 bases, J lost 0 bases, and 13 bases lay in between. CDR3 length: 15 amino acids. Germline assignment: CDR1 SNHLY and CDR2 FYNNEI.

Remarks on this clonotype: This may be a read error: a much more frequent sequence differs by one nucleotide. The chain carries TRBV12-3 or TRBV12-4 and TRBJ1-1; D is possibly TRBD1 (5 bases). V dropped 7 bases and J dropped 7 bases, with 19 bases sitting between them. The length of the CDR3 is 14 residues. CDR3 nucleotides: TGTGCCAGCAAGATATTGGGGGACCGGATTGAAGCTTTCTTT. Translated, it gives CASKILGDRIEAFF.

Only a few counts were recorded for this clonotype. The chain links TRBV7-3 to TRBJ1-1, with TRBD1 as a possible D gene (6 bases). Between the trimmed V and J ends, which lost 1 base and 3 bases, there was a span of 15 bases. The CDR3 contains 16 residues. Germline V lookup: CDR1 SGHTA, CDR2 FQGTGA. The CDR3 reads CASSLMGGAGDTEAFF. The DNA of the CDR3 is TGTGCCAGCAGCTTAATGGGGGGGGCGGGTGACACTGAAGCTTTCTTT.

The V gene is TRBV20-1, the J gene TRBJ1-5, with D uncertain. The CDR3 extends over 13 amino acids. With 3 bases removed from V and 4 bases from J, the gap between germline ends came to 10 bases. Germline V gene sequence: CDR1 DFQATT, CDR2 SNEGSKA (reference sequence). The CDR3 loop reads CSARAGGNQPQHF. For the CDR3, the DNA is TGCAGTGCTAGGGCGGGAGGGAATCAGCCCCAGCATTTT.

This clonotype was counted ten times or more. V usage is TRBV14 and J usage is TRBJ2-7, with 8 positions matching TRBD1. Germline CDR1 and CDR2: SGHDN and FVKESK. The CDR3 is 14 residues long. V dropped 3 bases and J dropped 5; count of bases not matched to a gene: 6. CDR3 in DNA: TGTGCCAGCAGCCATTGGACAGGGAACCACGAGCAGTACTTC. As protein: CASSHWTGNHEQYF.

The chain combines TRBV27 with TRBJ2-6, with D perhaps TRBD1 or TRBD2 (6 bases each). Germline assignment: CDR1 MNHEY and CDR2 SMNVEV (reference sequence). The V and J ends lost 3 bases and 0 bases respectively, with 12 bases between them. The CDR3 sequence is 17 residues long. CDR3 sequence reads: CASSFGGQPSGANVLTF. The CDR3 DNA reads as TGTGCCAGCAGTTTCGGGGGACAACCCTCTGGGGCCAACGTCCTGACTTTC.

This clonotype was recorded at least ten times. This chain uses TRBV9 with TRBJ2-5, with 12 positions matching TRBD2. Germline CDR1 is SGDLS and CDR2 is YYNGEE. The CDR3 is 15 amino acids. Unmatched junction bases numbered 9, after V lost 3 bases and J lost 9 bases. CDR3 DNA sequence: TGTGCCAGCAGCGGAGGGGGGCTAGCGGGGGGGCCCCAGTACTTC. This translates into CASSGGGLAGGPQYF.

Only one count was recorded for this clonotype. The chain combines TRBV20-1 with TRBJ2-7; D may be TRBD1 (6 bases). Trimming shortened V by 4 bases and J by 4 bases, and 8 bases separated the two germline ends. From germline, CDR1 is DFQATT and CDR2 SNEGSKA (reference sequence). The CDR3 length is 11 residues. This chain's CDR3 is CSATGQYEQYF. The CDR3 bases are TGCAGTGCTACCGGACAGTACGAGCAGTACTTC.

This clonotype is a singleton in its sample. At one end, the junction sequence differs from germline, possibly due to a read error. The CDR3 reads CSAGTGRNYDYTF. CDR3 DNA sequence: TGCAGTGCAGGGACGGGACGAAACTATGACTACACCTTC. The genes are TRBV20-1 and TRBJ1-2, with D tentatively TRBD1 (5 bases). The CDR3 has 13 residues. CDR1 and CDR2 (germline): DFQATT, SNEGSKA (reference sequence).

This clonotype was detected ten times or more. The rearrangement joins TRBV3-1 to TRBJ2-7; 8 bases line up with TRBD2. V shed 7 bases, J shed 3 bases, and the junction held 8 bases outside the gene matches. The CDR3 has 14 residues. Germline-derived CDR1 and CDR2 are LGHDT and YNNKEL (reference sequence). The CDR3 DNA reads TGTGCCAGCACCGGGGGGGCCGGATACTACGAGCAGTACTTC. It encodes CASTGGAGYYEQYF.

This clonotype was counted at least ten times. The gene calls are TRBV20-1 and TRBJ2-1; no clear D gene. V was cut by 7 bases and J by 0 bases, with 10 bases left in between. This CDR3 region has 13 residues. Germline lookup yields CDR1 DFQATT and CDR2 SNEGSKA (reference sequence). The CDR3 spells CSVLLSSYNEQFF. In DNA form, the CDR3 reads TGCAGTGTGCTCCTTAGCTCCTACAATGAGCAGTTCTTC.

This clonotype occurred many times. The rearrangement links TRBV20-1 to TRBJ2-5, with D perhaps matching TRBD2 (5 bases). This CDR3 comprises 12 residues. CDR1 and CDR2 (germline): DFQATT, SNEGSKA (reference sequence). Trimming took off 5 bases at V and 5 bases at J, with 12 bases between the two ends. CDR3 bases: TGCAGTGCTCAACGGAGAGGGGAGACCCAGTACTTC. Residues: CSAQRRGETQYF.

The chain combines TRBV10-3 with TRBJ2-5; tentatively, D is TRBD1 (6 bases). The germline V gene has CDR1 ENHRY and CDR2 SYGVKD. The V end was cut by 2 bases, the J end by 2 bases, with 12 bases between. The CDR3 length is 15 residues. CDR3 loop: CAISEPQGGQETQYF. The CDR3 nucleotides read TGTGCCATCAGTGAGCCCCAAGGGGGTCAAGAGACCCAGTACTTC.

This chain links TRBV5-1 with TRBJ2-3, with 11 bases fitting TRBD1. V was pared by 0 bases and J by 9 bases, with 9 bases of the junction left unmatched. The CDR3 runs 16 residues. The germline gives CDR1 SGHRS, CDR2 YFSETQ. CDR3 sequence (DNA): TGCGCCAGCAGCTTGGAGCCGGGGGGACAGGGGGACACGCAGTATTTT. Translation: CASSLEPGGQGDTQYF.

The V call is TRBV20-1, the J call TRBJ1-5, with 8 bases matching TRBD1. The CDR3 spans 14 residues. Per germline, CDR1 DFQATT and CDR2 SNEGSKA (reference sequence). Trimming removed 6 bases from V and 9 bases from J; junction bases left unmatched: 13. The CDR3 spells CSARQGSRDLPQHF. The CDR3 coding sequence is TGCAGTGCCCGACAGGGGTCTAGGGATCTGCCCCAGCATTTT.

In its sample, this clonotype was seen many times. V is TRBV4-2 and J is TRBJ2-3; 8 bases agree with TRBD2. CDR1 is LGHNA, CDR2 YNFKEQ, per germline. After removal of 1 base from V and 2 bases from J, the junction contained 5 bases not matched to a gene. The CDR3 runs to 16 residues. Written as DNA, the CDR3 is TGTGCCAGCAGCCAAGGTGTGCGGGGGGTCACAGATACGCAGTATTTT. Its protein is CASSQGVRGVTDTQYF.

This clonotype was detected many times. V gene TRBV27 combines with J gene TRBJ2-7; weak D call: TRBD1 (6 bases). Germline V gene data show CDR1 as MNHEY and CDR2 as SMNVEV (reference sequence). V gave up 10 bases and J gave up 4 bases, with 17 bases separating them. The CDR3 length is 13 residues. CDR3 sequence (DNA): TGTGCCACAGCGCAACAGGGAGATTACGAGCAGTACTTC. This gives the protein CATAQQGDYEQYF.

The chain combines TRBV6-5 with TRBJ2-3; 9 positions match TRBD2. Trimming removed 7 bases from V and 9 bases from J; junction bases left unmatched: 11. The V gene's germline CDR1 is MNHEY and CDR2 SVGAGI. The CDR3 totals 14 residues. The CDR3 coding sequence is TGTGCCAGCACCTCGGGGGCGGGGGGGCGGACGCAGTATTTT. Translation gives CASTSGAGGRTQYF.

Details on this clonotype: A much larger clone differs from this one at a single base, so this may be a read error. The chain joins TRBV29-1 to TRBJ2-5; TRBD2 aligns across 8 bases. The end of the DNA aligns better with TRBJ2-1, so the J call may be wrong. This CDR3 is 12 amino acids long. Per the germline V gene, CDR1 is SQVTM and CDR2 is ANQGSEA. CDR3 sequence (DNA): TGCAGCGTCGGGAGGGCCCAAGAGACCCAGTTCTTC. Amino acid sequence: CSVGRAQETQFF.

This clonotype was counted at least ten times. The rearrangement joins TRBV10-3 to TRBJ1-2; D possibly corresponds to TRBD1 (6 bases). The CDR3 is 15 amino acids. The germline gives CDR1 ENHRY, CDR2 SYGVKD. V was pared by 2 bases and J by 4 bases, with 14 bases between. For the CDR3, the DNA is TGTGCCATCAGTGAGCCCAGGGGACCCAGCTATGGCTACACCTTC. It codes for CAISEPRGPSYGYTF.

The genes are TRBV7-2 and TRBJ2-2; no clear D gene. The V and J ends lost 5 bases and 8 bases respectively, with 15 bases between them. CDR1 SGHTA and CDR2 FQGNSA come from the germline V gene. The CDR3 loop spans 14 amino acids. CDR3 DNA sequence: TGTGCCAGCAGCAAGACGGATCTCGGTGGGGAGCTGTTTTTT. It encodes CASSKTDLGGELFF.

This clonotype has just a few counts. The J gene is TRBJ1-5, the V gene TRBV20-1, with D possibly being TRBD1 (6 bases). CDR3 length: 14 residues. Trimming removed 2 bases from V and 5 bases from J, with 13 bases in between. Per germline, CDR1 DFQATT and CDR2 SNEGSKA (reference sequence). CDR3 sequence: CSARPTGFHQPQHF. CDR3 bases: TGCAGTGCTAGACCCACAGGGTTCCATCAGCCCCAGCATTTT.

Turning to this clonotype: At one of its ends the junction is not consistent with the germline gene, which may arise from a read error. J is TRBJ2-5 and V is TRBV3-1; 10 bases fit TRBD1. Per germline, CDR1 LGHDT and CDR2 YNNKEL (reference sequence). The CDR3 extends over 16 amino acids. The CDR3 is CAGSHLTGGSSETQYF. DNA of the CDR3: TGTGCCGGCAGCCACCTGACAGGGGGCAGTTCGGAGACCCAGTACTTC.

This clonotype showed up many times. The chain is built from TRBV7-2 and TRBJ2-6, with D unresolved. Germline values: CDR1 SGHTA, CDR2 FQGNSA. The CDR3 sequence is 15 residues long. V lost 5 bases, J lost 0 bases, and 8 bases lay in between. The CDR3 loop is CASSPRSSGANVLTF. The CDR3 nucleotides are TGTGCCAGCAGCCCTAGGTCCTCTGGGGCCAACGTCCTGACTTTC. Looking up the rest from reference TRBV7-2 and TRBJ2-6 gives the full variable domain: GAGVSQSPSNKVTEKGKDVELRCDPISGHTALYWYRQSLGQGLEFLIYFQGNSAPDKSGLPSDRFSAERTGGSVSTLTIQRTQQEDSAVYLCASSPRSSGANVLTFGAGSRLTVL.